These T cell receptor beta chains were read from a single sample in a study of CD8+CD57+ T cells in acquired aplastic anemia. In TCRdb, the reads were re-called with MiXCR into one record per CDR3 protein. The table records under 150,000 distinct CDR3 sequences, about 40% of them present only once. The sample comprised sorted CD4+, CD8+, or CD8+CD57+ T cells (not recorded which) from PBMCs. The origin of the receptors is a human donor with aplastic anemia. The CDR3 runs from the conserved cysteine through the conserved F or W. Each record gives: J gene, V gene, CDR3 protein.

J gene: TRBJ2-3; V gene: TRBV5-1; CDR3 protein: CASSWRGGGTTDTQYF
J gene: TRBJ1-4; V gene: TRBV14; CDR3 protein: CASSQGEAGGMVLF
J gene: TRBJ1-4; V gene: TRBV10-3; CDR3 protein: CAVQQGTNEKLFF
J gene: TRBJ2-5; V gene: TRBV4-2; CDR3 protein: CASSQGFWGTQYF
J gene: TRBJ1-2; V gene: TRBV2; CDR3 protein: CASTDDRGNYGYTF
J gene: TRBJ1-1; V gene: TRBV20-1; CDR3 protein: CSASQGTGNTEAFF
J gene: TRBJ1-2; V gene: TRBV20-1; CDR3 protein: CSAWDPSNYGYTF
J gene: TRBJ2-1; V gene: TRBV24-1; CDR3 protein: CATSDSDISYNEQFF
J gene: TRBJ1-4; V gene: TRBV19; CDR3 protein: CASSAIPGQSEKLFF
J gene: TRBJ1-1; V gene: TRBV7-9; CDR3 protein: CASSDRVDTEAFF
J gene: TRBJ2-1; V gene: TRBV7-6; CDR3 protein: CASSGASGCYNEQFF
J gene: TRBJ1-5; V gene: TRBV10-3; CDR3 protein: CAISETDRGTYQPQHF
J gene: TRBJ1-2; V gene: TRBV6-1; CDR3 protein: CASSPIQYPSRNYGYTF
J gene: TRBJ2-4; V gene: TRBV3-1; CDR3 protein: CASSPPSGFGKNIQYF
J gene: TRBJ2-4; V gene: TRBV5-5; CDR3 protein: CASSSGGWENIQYF
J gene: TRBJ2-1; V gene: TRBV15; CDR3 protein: CATSRVRLLTGGSNEQFF
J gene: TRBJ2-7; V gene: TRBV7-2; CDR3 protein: CASTTGTAWGNEQYF
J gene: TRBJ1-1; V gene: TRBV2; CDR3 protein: CASRRGAGLENTEAFF
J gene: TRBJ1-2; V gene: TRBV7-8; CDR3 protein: CASWDRGPGSGYTF
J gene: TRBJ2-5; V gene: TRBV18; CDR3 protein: CASSNPGGETQYF
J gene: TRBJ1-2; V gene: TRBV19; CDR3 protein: CASSIPAGYGYTF
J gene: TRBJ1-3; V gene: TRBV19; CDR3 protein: CASSIGAHMNTIYF
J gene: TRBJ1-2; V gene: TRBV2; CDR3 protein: CASSDLGRDVWGGYTF
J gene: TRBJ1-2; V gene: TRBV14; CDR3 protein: CASSQAAGGYYGYTF
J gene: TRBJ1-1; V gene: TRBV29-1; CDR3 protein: CSGAGQANTEAFF
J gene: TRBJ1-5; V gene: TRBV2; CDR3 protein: CASSSGTGQPQHF
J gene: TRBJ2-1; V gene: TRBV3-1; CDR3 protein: CANTPGRVSYNEQFF
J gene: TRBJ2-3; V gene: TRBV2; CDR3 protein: CASSPGGVGTDTQYF
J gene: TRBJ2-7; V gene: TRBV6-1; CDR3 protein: CASSVGREQYF
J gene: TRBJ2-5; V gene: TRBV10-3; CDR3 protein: CAISEPMQGLETQYF
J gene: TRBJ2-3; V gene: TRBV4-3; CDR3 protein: CASSQEGTSTDTQYF
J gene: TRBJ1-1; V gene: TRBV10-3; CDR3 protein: CAIREAGGIGDTEAFF
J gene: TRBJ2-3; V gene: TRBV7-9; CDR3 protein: CASSLRGVNTDTQYF
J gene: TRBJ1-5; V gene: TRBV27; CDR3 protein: CASSSGSGNQPQHF
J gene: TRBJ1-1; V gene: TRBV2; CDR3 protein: CASSDIEAFF
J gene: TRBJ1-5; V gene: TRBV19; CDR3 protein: CASSPSQGQPQHF
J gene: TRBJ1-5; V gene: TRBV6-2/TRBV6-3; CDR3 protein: CASTSSGGVSNQPQHF
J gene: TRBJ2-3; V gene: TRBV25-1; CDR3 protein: CASSDPGTGDTQYF
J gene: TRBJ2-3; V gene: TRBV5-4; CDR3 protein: CASSVETSSTDTQYF
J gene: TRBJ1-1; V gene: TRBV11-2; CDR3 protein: CASSGALVAFF
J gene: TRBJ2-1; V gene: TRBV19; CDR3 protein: CASSIGGGAVEQFF
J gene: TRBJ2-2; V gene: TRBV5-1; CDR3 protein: CASSYGGLTRGAWLGELFF
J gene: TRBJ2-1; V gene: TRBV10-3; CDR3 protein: CAISASGGTGDCEQFF
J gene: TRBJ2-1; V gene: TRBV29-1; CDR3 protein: CSVKDGGTYNEQFF
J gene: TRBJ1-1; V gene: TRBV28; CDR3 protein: CASSSVDTEAFF
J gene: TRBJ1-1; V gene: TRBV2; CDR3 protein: CASSEQGARAFF
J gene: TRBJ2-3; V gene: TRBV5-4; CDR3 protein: CASSSALTASTDTQYF
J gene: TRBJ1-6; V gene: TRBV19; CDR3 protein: CASSKGTFLHF